This TCR beta chain derives from a study of blood T cell repertoires in COVID-19. Overall study: The study drew acute and convalescent COVID-19 samples from the United States, Italy and Spain. T cells, B-cell-depleted T cells, or PBMCs provided the cDNA or gDNA that served as material.

The length of the CDR3 is 14 residues. V dropped 5 bases and J dropped 7; count of bases not matched to a gene: 5. CDR1 is LNHDA, CDR2 SQIVND, per germline (reference sequence). The repertoire was sequenced with immunoSEQ multiplex PCR; TCRdb's copy has only in-frame clones and lacks some. The profile shows roughly 160,000 clones, around 83% of them singletons. The J gene is TRBJ2-7, the V gene TRBV19; 13 bases agree with TRBD2. This clonotype was sampled from a man in his fifties with active or convalescent COVID-19. The sample was peripheral blood. The CDR3 loop is CASSSSGLAGEQYF. The CDR3 DNA follows: TGTGCCAGTAGTTCTTCGGGACTAGCGGGAGAGCAGTACTTC.